In this sample, the clone carrying this T cell receptor (beta chain) turned up many times. At one boundary the junction diverges from the germline segment, which might be a read error. The CDR3 is 11 amino acids. CDR1 is MNHEY, CDR2 SVGEGT, per germline. The sample belongs to a study of T cells after yellow fever vaccination. A 5'RACE template-switching step, the method used to make TCR cDNA, added a universal primer site and UMIs. One entry per CDR3 protein results from TCRdb running MiXCR on the 5' RACE reads. The sample has some 250,000 distinct CDR3 sequences, about 3.9% seen once; the top ten hold under 20%.

This sequence joins TRBV6-2 or TRBV6-3 and TRBJ1-5; D is unresolved. This TCR was recovered from a man aged 18 to 30 who received the YFV17D yellow fever vaccine. The source material was PBMCs, sampled 15 days after the yellow fever booster vaccination. The CDR3 region is CASSFGQTQHF. CDR3 DNA: TGTGCCAGCAGTTTTGGTCAGACCCAGCATTTT.